The 10 T cell receptor beta chains given below trace back to one sample, sequenced in a study of T cell repertoires in cytomegalovirus infection. These receptors have no identified antigens. From the reads, TCRdb called clonotypes with MiXCR, one entry per CDR3 protein. The sample includes 100,000 to 150,000 distinct CDR3 sequences, around 25% of them seen just once. Sequencing was done on a sample of PBMCs, sequenced either directly or after in vitro stimulation (not recorded which). The source is a human donor in good health (CMV status not recorded). Some clones in this sample may be carry-over from other donors' samples.

The DNA of the CDR3 is TGTGCCAGCAGCTCACAGGTTAGCACTGAAGCTTTCTTT. This gives the protein CASSSQVSTEAFF. The chain joins TRBV12-3 or TRBV12-4 to TRBJ1-1; possibly TRBD1 for D (5 bases). The CDR3 is 13 residues long. Trimming left V 6 bases short and J 4 bases short, with 12 bases between.

This chain uses TRBV29-1 with TRBJ1-1; D gene ambiguous. The germline gives CDR1 SQVTM, CDR2 ANQGSEA. V was pared by 6 bases and J by 0 bases, with 8 bases between. This CDR3 has 12 residues. The CDR3 is CSVGTVNTEAFF. In nucleotides, the CDR3 is TGCAGCGTCGGTACTGTGAACACTGAAGCTTTCTTT.

In this sample, this clonotype turned up many times. This chain's CDR3 is CASSRSGTSYNEQFF. As DNA, the CDR3 is TGTGCCAGCAGCCGGAGCGGGACCTCCTACAATGAGCAGTTCTTC. V gene TRBV7-2 combines with J gene TRBJ2-1; 7 positions match TRBD2. CDR3 length: 15 amino acids. V trimming: 5 bases; J trimming: 0 bases; junction bases outside the gene matches: 4. CDR1 is SGHTA, CDR2 FQGNSA, per germline.

This clonotype was seen a handful of times. The chain combines TRBV27 with TRBJ2-7, with D maybe TRBD2 (7 bases). The germline V and J ends were trimmed by 6 bases and 3 bases, with 12 bases remaining between them. CDR3 length equals 13 residues. Germline CDR1 MNHEY, CDR2 SMNVEV (reference sequence). Written as DNA, the CDR3 is TGTGCCAGCAGGGGGGGGGGCAGCTACGAGCAGTACTTC. This codes for CASRGGGSYEQYF.

This clonotype turned up a few times. The chain couples TRBV20-1 to TRBJ2-2; D possibly corresponds to TRBD2 (6 bases). This CDR3 has 16 residues. Looked up from germline, CDR1 is DFQATT and CDR2 is SNEGSKA (reference sequence). The V gene lost 5 bases and the J gene lost 1 base, with 17 bases spanning the gap. The DNA for the CDR3 is TGCAGTGCTCTGAAGGGGAGGTCCCTGAACACCGGGGAGCTGTTTTTT. This gives the protein CSALKGRSLNTGELFF.

The chain links TRBV20-1 to TRBJ2-5, with D possibly matching TRBD2 (7 bases). The V gene lost 6 bases and the J gene lost 4 bases, with 18 bases spanning the gap. This CDR3 has 14 residues. The germline CDR1 and CDR2 sequences are DFQATT and SNEGSKA (reference sequence). The CDR3 sequence is CSASGRGGRETQYF. Written as DNA, the CDR3 is TGCAGTGCCAGTGGAAGGGGGGGGCGAGAGACCCAGTACTTC.

This chain connects TRBV23-1 to TRBJ1-4; 7 positions agree with TRBD1. TRBV23-1 qualifies as an ORF whose function is uncertain. The length of the CDR3 is 17 residues. Trimming removed 6 bases from V and 5 bases from J; junction bases left unmatched: 15. CDR3 coding DNA: TGCGCCAGCAGCCACTACGACAGGGAAAGGAAGAATGAAAAACTGTTTTTT. It translates to CASSHYDRERKNEKLFF.

This clonotype has just a few counts. The chain joins TRBV7-9 to TRBJ2-3; D gene ambiguous. There are 14 residues in the CDR3. Germline CDR1 SEHNR, CDR2 FQNEAQ (reference sequence). The V end was cut by 5 bases, the J end by 7 bases, with 16 bases between. The CDR3, as DNA: TGTGCCAGCAGCCACTACACAACCGGGTATACGCAGTATTTT. Translating gives CASSHYTTGYTQYF.

The genes are TRBV11-2 and TRBJ2-7, with D perhaps matching TRBD1 (5 bases). Trimming cost V 6 bases and J 3 bases, with 12 bases left between them. There are 13 residues in the CDR3. Germline-derived CDR1 and CDR2 are SGHAT and FQNNGV. CDR3 in amino acids: CASRQGSGYEQYF. In DNA, the CDR3 is TGTGCCAGCAGGCAGGGATCTGGCTACGAGCAGTACTTC.

As to this clonotype: At one of its ends the junction is not consistent with the germline gene, which may arise from a read error. The rearrangement joins TRBV7-2 to TRBJ1-1; 7 nucleotides match TRBD1. CDR3 length: 15 residues. Per germline, CDR1 SGHTA and CDR2 FQGNSA. The CDR3 coding sequence is TGTGTCAGCAGCAAAGAACAGGGGACGAACACTGAAGCTTTCTTT. It codes for CVSSKEQGTNTEAFF.